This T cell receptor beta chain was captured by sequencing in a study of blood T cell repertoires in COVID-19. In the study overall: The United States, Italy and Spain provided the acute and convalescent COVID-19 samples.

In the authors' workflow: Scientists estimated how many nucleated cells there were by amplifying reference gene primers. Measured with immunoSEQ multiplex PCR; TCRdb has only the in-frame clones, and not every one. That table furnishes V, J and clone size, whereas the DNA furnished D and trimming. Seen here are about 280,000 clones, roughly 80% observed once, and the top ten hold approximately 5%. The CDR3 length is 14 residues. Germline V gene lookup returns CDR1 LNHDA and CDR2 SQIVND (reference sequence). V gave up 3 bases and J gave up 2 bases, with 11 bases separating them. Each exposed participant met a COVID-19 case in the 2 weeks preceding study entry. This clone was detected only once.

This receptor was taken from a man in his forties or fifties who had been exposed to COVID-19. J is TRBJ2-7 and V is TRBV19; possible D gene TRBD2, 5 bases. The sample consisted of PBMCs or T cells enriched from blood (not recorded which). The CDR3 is CASSIQTNTYEQYF. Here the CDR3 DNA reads TGTGCCAGTAGTATCCAGACTAACACCTACGAGCAGTACTTC.